Listed here are 21 T cell receptor beta chains from one sample, sequenced in a study of T cells in Graves' hyperthyroidism and ophthalmopathy. Authors of the study amplified TCR beta CDR3 regions from RNA transcripts. During a first-round RT-PCR of the TCR CDR3, the HTBI primer set was used. TCRdb ran MiXCR on the multiplex PCR reads and lists one entry per CDR3 protein. Found here are 650,000 to 850,000 distinct CDR3 sequences, around a sixth of them singletons; the top ten hold around 15%. Sequences were obtained from blood. The receptors were gathered from a woman aged 45-65 years with Graves' hyperthyroidism that later progressed to Graves' ophthalmopathy.

This clonotype was recorded many times. The chain uses TRBV20-1 and TRBJ1-2; D gene uncertain. The V and J ends lost 6 bases and 8 bases respectively, with 19 bases between them. Germline assignment: CDR1 DFQATT and CDR2 SNEGSKA (reference sequence). The CDR3 covers 13 residues. The CDR3 region is CSAAGIHATGYTF. CDR3 DNA: TGCAGTGCAGCGGGAATACACGCCACGGGCTACACCTTC.

This clonotype was picked up a small number of times. The chain combines TRBV20-1 with TRBJ1-2; possible D gene TRBD1, 6 bases. Germline V CDR1 and CDR2: DFQATT, SNEGSKA (reference sequence). CDR3 length: 15 amino acids. The germline V and J ends were trimmed by 2 bases and 8 bases, with 21 bases remaining between them. The CDR3 DNA is TGCAGTGCTAGATCCCCGGGACACTTGACATGGGGCTACACCTTC. This translates into CSARSPGHLTWGYTF.

This clonotype was counted at least ten times. The genes are TRBV2 and TRBJ2-7; 7 bases are shared with TRBD1. The CDR3 is made up of 13 amino acids. The germline gives CDR1 SNHLY, CDR2 FYNNEI. The V gene end was trimmed by 5 bases and the J gene end by 2 bases; junction bases not matched to a gene: 3. The CDR3 bases are TGTGCCAGCAGTCTGACAGGGCCCTACGAGCAGTACTTC. Amino acid sequence: CASSLTGPYEQYF.

In this sample, this clonotype turned up a few times. This rearrangement joins TRBV5-1 to TRBJ1-1; 9 bases are shared with TRBD1. Germline V CDR1 and CDR2: SGHRS, YFSETQ. The CDR3 totals 16 residues. V trimming: 3 bases; J trimming: 3 bases; junction bases outside the gene matches: 9. In DNA form, the CDR3 reads TGCGCCAGCAGCTCCCTACAGGGGGCGCGGGACACTGAAGCTTTCTTT. Translated, it gives CASSSLQGARDTEAFF.

The sample holds a few counts of this clonotype. This sequence joins TRBV15 and TRBJ1-2; D uncertain. This CDR3 region has 15 residues. V lost 0 bases and J lost 4, with 12 bases in between. Germline V gives CDR1 LNHNV, CDR2 YYDKDF (reference sequence). The CDR3 DNA reads as TGTGCCACCAGCAGAGATAAGGGATCAGGCTATGGCTACACCTTC. Amino acids: CATSRDKGSGYGYTF.

This clonotype was observed at least ten times. The chain links TRBV5-1 to TRBJ1-1; 7 bases are a match to TRBD1. Unmatched junction bases numbered 5, after V lost 4 bases and J lost 5 bases. There are 13 residues in the CDR3. Germline V gene data show CDR1 as SGHRS and CDR2 as YFSETQ. Here the CDR3 DNA reads TGCGCCAGCAGCCTGCCAGGGGGTACTGAAGCTTTCTTT. Its protein product is CASSLPGGTEAFF.

This clonotype was counted many times. V and J are TRBV20-1 and TRBJ1-4; tentatively, D is TRBD1 (5 bases). Trimming left V 0 bases short and J 0 bases short, with 8 bases between. The CDR3 totals 15 residues. Germline CDR1 is DFQATT and CDR2 is SNEGSKA (reference sequence). The CDR3 bases are TGCAGTGCTAGAGACAGGGCTGCAACTAATGAAAAACTGTTTTTT. This translates into CSARDRAATNEKLFF.

This clonotype was observed at least ten times. The chain recombines TRBV30 with TRBJ1-5; no clear D. V lost 3 bases to trimming and J lost 11 bases, with 23 bases between them. There are 15 residues in the CDR3. CDR1 and CDR2 from the germline V gene are GTSNPN and SVGIG (reference sequence). For the CDR3, the DNA is TGTGCCTGGAGCAAGGGAATCTTCCACCATAAAGCCCAGCATTTT. It encodes CAWSKGIFHHKAQHF.

This clonotype turned up a few times. The chain has TRBV18 and TRBJ1-3; D is perhaps TRBD1 (5 bases). Trimming pared 3 bases from V and 0 bases from J, leaving 12 bases between. The CDR3 spans 16 residues. Germline CDR1 reads KGHSH; CDR2 reads LQKENI. As DNA, the CDR3 is TGTGCCAGCTCACCCGCCCCAGGGCGCTCTGGAAACACCATATATTTT. Translated: CASSPAPGRSGNTIYF.

This clonotype was detected a few times. The chain uses TRBV27 and TRBJ2-2, with 10 bases identical to TRBD1. Germline lookup yields CDR1 MNHEY and CDR2 SMNVEV (reference sequence). J gave up 4 bases and V 6 bases, and 11 bases lay outside the gene matches. This CDR3 has 17 residues. The CDR3 spells CASRMTGGGFSTGELFF. The CDR3 nucleotides are TGTGCCAGCAGAATGACAGGGGGCGGGTTCTCCACCGGGGAGCTGTTTTTT.

This clonotype was seen a few times. J is TRBJ2-3 and V is TRBV5-1, with D uncertain. V lost 0 bases and J 4 bases, leaving 6 bases between the germline ends. The length of the CDR3 is 13 residues. Germline-derived CDR1 and CDR2 are SGHRS and YFSETQ. CDR3 DNA sequence: TGCGCCAGCAGCTTGGGTCTTGCAGATACGCAGTATTTT. It encodes CASSLGLADTQYF.

The rearrangement links TRBV12-3 or TRBV12-4 to TRBJ1-5, with 7 bases that match TRBD1. The V gene end was trimmed by 4 bases and the J gene end by 0 bases; junction bases not matched to a gene: 3. The CDR3 sequence is 15 residues long. CDR3 amino acids: CASSYTGVSNQPQHF. DNA of the CDR3: TGTGCCAGCAGTTACACAGGGGTTAGCAATCAGCCCCAGCATTTT.

The rearrangement links TRBV15 to TRBJ2-1; 7 bases fit TRBD2. Germline CDR1 is LNHNV and CDR2 is YYDKDF (reference sequence). The length of the CDR3 is 14 residues. The V and J ends lost 1 base and 6 bases, in that order; junction bases with no gene match: 3. The CDR3 region is CATSRGTRTNEQFF. CDR3 nucleotide sequence: TGTGCCACCAGCAGAGGGACTAGGACCAATGAGCAGTTCTTC.

The J gene is TRBJ1-5, the V gene TRBV24-1; D not certain. Germline values: CDR1 KGHDR, CDR2 SFDVKD. V dropped 5 bases and J dropped 0 bases, with 7 bases sitting between them. This CDR3 contains 14 residues. The CDR3 region has the DNA TGTGCCACCAGTGGGTACTATAGCAATCAGCCCCAGCATTTT. Translated, it gives CATSGYYSNQPQHF.

This clonotype showed up just a few times. CDR3: CSVEAQVNTEAFF. The CDR3 bases are TGCAGCGTTGAAGCGCAGGTGAACACTGAAGCTTTCTTT. The rearrangement joins TRBV29-1 to TRBJ1-1; no clear D. The CDR3 runs to 13 residues. The V end was cut by 1 base, the J end by 0 bases, with 6 bases between. In germline, CDR1 is SQVTM, CDR2 ANQGSEA.

Ten or more counts support this clonotype. The chain couples TRBV7-8 to TRBJ2-2; D remains unclear. Trimming removed 5 bases from V and 3 bases from J, with 13 bases in between. This CDR3 spans 15 amino acids. Germline V CDR1 and CDR2: SGHVS, FQNEAQ. CDR3 loop: CASSLSSKDTGELFF. The CDR3 bases are TGTGCCAGCAGCCTAAGTAGCAAGGACACCGGGGAGCTGTTTTTT.

The chain couples TRBV10-2 to TRBJ1-6, with 9 nucleotides matching TRBD1. After removal of 3 bases from V and 7 bases from J, the junction contained 7 bases not matched to a gene. Germline loops: CDR1 WSHSY, CDR2 SAAADI. The CDR3 runs 16 residues. The CDR3 here is CASSDTGQGPNSPLHF. The CDR3 DNA reads as TGCGCCAGCAGTGATACCGGACAGGGGCCGAATTCACCCCTCCACTTT.

V gene TRBV2 combines with J gene TRBJ1-4; perhaps TRBD1 as D (6 bases). V shed 6 bases and J shed 3 bases, with 14 bases lying between them. CDR3 size: 15 residues. Germline CDR1 is SNHLY and CDR2 is FYNNEI. CDR3 nucleotide sequence: TGTGCCAGCAGCATCCGGGACATTTCTAATGAAAAACTGTTTTTT. It translates to CASSIRDISNEKLFF.

This clonotype was seen at least ten times. This rearrangement joins TRBV7-3 to TRBJ2-5, with 7 bases that match TRBD1. The germline gives CDR1 SGHTA, CDR2 FQGTGA. The CDR3 totals 16 residues. The junction had 10 bases not matched to a gene; V was cut back by 5 bases and J by 1 base. CDR3 bases: TGTGCCAGCAGCCTTCTCCCTGCAGGGGGCCAAGAGACCCAGTACTTC. It yields the protein CASSLLPAGGQETQYF. The full variable domain, rest sourced from reference TRBV7-3 and TRBJ2-5, is GAGVSQTPSNKVTEKGKYVELRCDPISGHTALYWYRQSLGQGPEFLIYFQGTGAADDSGLPNDRFFAVRPEGSVSTLKIQRTERGDSAVYLCASSLLPAGGQETQYFGPGTRLLVL.

V gene TRBV6-1 combines with J gene TRBJ1-5; 11 bases fit TRBD1. CDR3 length equals 17 residues. Losses at the gene ends were 2 bases for V and 2 bases for J; bases not matched to a gene: 5. Germline V gene lookup returns CDR1 MNHNS and CDR2 SASEGT. For the CDR3, the DNA is TGTGCCAGCAGTGAACCGGGACAGGGGGTTCGCAATCAGCCCCAGCATTTT. Translation gives CASSEPGQGVRNQPQHF.

This clonotype was observed many times. The rearrangement uses TRBV20-1 and TRBJ2-5; TRBD2 agrees at 8 bases. The CDR3 length is 15 residues. Germline V gene data show CDR1 as DFQATT and CDR2 as SNEGSKA (reference sequence). With V trimmed by 6 bases and J by 5 bases, 14 bases remained unmatched. DNA for the CDR3: TGCAGTGCCATAGCGGGGACCGTGTTTGGGGAGACCCAGTACTTC. Translation: CSAIAGTVFGETQYF.